This T cell receptor (beta chain) was identified in a study of blood T cell repertoires in COVID-19 (dated by TCRdb to about 2020). Looking at the study overall: Samples from collaborators originated in the United States, Italy and Spain and spanned both the acute and convalescent phases of COVID-19. The prospective study material was composed of cDNA or gDNA derived from T cells, B-cell-depleted T cells, or PBMCs. The repertoires were released in a freely available public database meant as a resource for research on the immune response to SARS-CoV-2. The sample metadata nearly always contained a de-identified subject ID, COVID-19 status, age in years and sex. HLA class I and class II types, where available, came from metadata supplied by the sample provider rather than from assay-based typing. Deeply sampled blood TCRbeta repertoires from subjects exposed to, actively infected with, or recovered from COVID-19 were included in the dataset. The samples were drawn from two sources: the first 160 participants of the ongoing ImmuneRACE study, and 1,200 or so subjects contributed by 6 global collaborators.

Spanning cysteine to phenylalanine, the CDR3 consists of 16 amino acids. Only CDR3 DNA is held: 48 bases, read in frame from base 1. The germline V gene (reference sequence) specifies MNHEY as CDR1 and SMNVEV as CDR2. V is shortened by 3 bases, J by 7 bases, and the region joining them spans 19 bases. Study-wide conclusions, independent of this receptor: The amount of clinical and demographic metadata varied by source and participant and was provided uncurated.

Each collaborating institution followed its own protocols to collect whole blood in K2EDTA tubes. For TCRbeta analysis, collaborators shipped samples as frozen whole blood, isolated PBMCs, or DNA extracted from either of those sample types. The immunoSEQ Assay, a bias-controlled multiplex PCR, was used to amplify TCRbeta CDR3 regions from genomic DNA. The study's own analysis went as follows. The number of nucleated cells in each sample was estimated from the amplification of reference gene primers within the assay. To quantify the absolute abundance of each unique TCRbeta CDR3 rearrangement, sequence reads were collapsed and filtered. Productive Simpson clonality was computed per sample as the square root of Simpson's diversity index over productive rearrangements. TCRdb carries this immuneACCESS record with in-frame sequences only. Its versions omit some clonotypes, under half of them owing to an unresolved V gene in the studies checked, with the rest unexplained. The V and J calls and clone size come from that table; D and trimming were worked out from the DNA. For this sample the table gives fewer than 100,000 clones, of which 75% to 85% were detected only once. The top ten clones comprise roughly a quarter of the sample.

Comments on this clone: There is no known antigen for this receptor. Base qualities are not at hand, and no much larger clone is one base apart.

This receptor was obtained from a human donor in a cohort sampled during active COVID-19. Sequenced material: peripheral blood. The chain joins TRBV27 to TRBJ1-5, with TRBD1 tentatively as D gene (6 bases match). CDR3 region: CASSLGGTLRGQPQHF. DNA sequence: TGTGCCAGCAGTTTGGGGGGGACATTAAGGGGGCAGCCCCAGCATTTT.